Detailed here is one T cell receptor (beta chain). Its antigen is not identified. The CDR3 is made up of 15 amino acids. Germline V gene lookup returns CDR1 SGDLS and CDR2 YYNGEE. With 0 bases removed from V and 8 bases from J, the gap between germline ends came to 15 bases. The sample is drawn from a study of OX40 agonist ivuxolimab in advanced cancers. Background on the study: Allowance was made for prior anti-PD-1, anti-PD-L1 or anti-CTLA-4 therapy, and 40% to 45% had some.

Clones were sequenced by immunoSEQ multiplex PCR, and TCRdb holds only the in-frame ones, with some missing. Of approximately 59,000 clones in the sample, over 75% were seen once. Points from the study as a whole: The specificity for antigen of the expanded peripheral T cells was not determined. Mean expanded clone counts were higher in CD8+ than CD4+ T cells. At 0.1 to 3.0 mg/kg, CD4+ and CD8+ blood T cells expanded clonally by week 6.

This receptor was obtained from an adult with an advanced solid tumor such as melanoma, head and neck, liver or kidney cancer. The chain couples TRBV9 to TRBJ1-3; no firm D call. The sequences come from CD4+ or CD8+ T cells sorted from blood, collected in a trial of the OX40 agonist ivuxolimab. The CDR3 region is CASSVGVGYADTIYF. For the CDR3, the DNA is TGTGCCAGCAGCGTAGGGGTCGGCTATGCGGACACCATATATTTT. The complete variable domain, with remaining parts taken from reference TRBV9 and TRBJ1-3, reads DSGVTQTPKHLITATGQRVTLRCSPRSGDLSVYWYQQSLDQGLQFLIQYYNGEERAKGNILERFSAQQFPDLHSELNLSSLELGDSALYFCASSVGVGYADTIYFGEGSWLTVV.